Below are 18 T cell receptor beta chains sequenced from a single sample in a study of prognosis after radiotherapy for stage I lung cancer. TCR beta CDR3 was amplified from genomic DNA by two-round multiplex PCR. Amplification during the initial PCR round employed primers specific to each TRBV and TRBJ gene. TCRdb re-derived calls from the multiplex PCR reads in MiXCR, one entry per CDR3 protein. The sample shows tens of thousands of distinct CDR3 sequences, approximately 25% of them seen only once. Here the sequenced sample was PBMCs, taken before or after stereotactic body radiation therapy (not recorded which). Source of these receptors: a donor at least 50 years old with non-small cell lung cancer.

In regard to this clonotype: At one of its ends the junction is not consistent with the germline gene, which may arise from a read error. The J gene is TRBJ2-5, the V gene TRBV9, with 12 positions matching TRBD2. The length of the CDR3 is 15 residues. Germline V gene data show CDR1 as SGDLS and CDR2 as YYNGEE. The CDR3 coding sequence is TGTGCCAGCAGCCTAGCGGGAGGGCCCCAAGAGACCAAGTACTTC. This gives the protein CASSLAGGPQETKYF.

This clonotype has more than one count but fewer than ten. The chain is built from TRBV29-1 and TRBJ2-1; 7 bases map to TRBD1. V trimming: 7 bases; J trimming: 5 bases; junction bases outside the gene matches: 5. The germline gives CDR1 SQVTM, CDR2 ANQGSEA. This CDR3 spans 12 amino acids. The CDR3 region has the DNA TGCAGCGCCAAGACAGGGCACAATGAGCAGTTCTTC. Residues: CSAKTGHNEQFF.

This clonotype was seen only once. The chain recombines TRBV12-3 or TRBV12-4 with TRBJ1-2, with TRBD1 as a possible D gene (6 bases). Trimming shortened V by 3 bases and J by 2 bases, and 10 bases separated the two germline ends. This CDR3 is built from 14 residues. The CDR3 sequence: CASSFGQQNYGYTF. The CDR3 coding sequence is TGTGCCAGCAGTTTCGGACAGCAGAACTATGGCTACACCTTC.

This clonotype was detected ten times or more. The CDR3 protein is CSADGTTASTDTQYF. The CDR3 DNA is TGCAGTGCTGACGGTACGACAGCTAGCACAGATACGCAGTATTTT. The J gene is TRBJ2-3, the V gene TRBV20-1; a possible D gene is TRBD1 (5 bases). The germline CDR1 and CDR2 sequences are DFQATT and SNEGSKA (reference sequence). The CDR3 has 15 amino acids. Between the trimmed V and J ends, which lost 5 bases and 0 bases, there was a span of 15 bases.

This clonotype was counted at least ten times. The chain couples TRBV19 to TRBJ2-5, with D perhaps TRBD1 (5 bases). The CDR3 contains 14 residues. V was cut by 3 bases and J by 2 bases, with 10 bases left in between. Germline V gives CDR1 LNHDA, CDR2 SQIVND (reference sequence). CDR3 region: CASSIGQGQETQYF. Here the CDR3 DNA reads TGTGCCAGTAGTATCGGGCAGGGACAAGAGACCCAGTACTTC.

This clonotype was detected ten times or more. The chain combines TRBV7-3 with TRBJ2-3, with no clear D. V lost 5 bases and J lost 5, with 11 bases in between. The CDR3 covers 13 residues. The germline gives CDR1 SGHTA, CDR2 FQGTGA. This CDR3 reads CASSPPDEDTQYF. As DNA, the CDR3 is TGTGCCAGCAGCCCTCCCGATGAAGATACGCAGTATTTT.

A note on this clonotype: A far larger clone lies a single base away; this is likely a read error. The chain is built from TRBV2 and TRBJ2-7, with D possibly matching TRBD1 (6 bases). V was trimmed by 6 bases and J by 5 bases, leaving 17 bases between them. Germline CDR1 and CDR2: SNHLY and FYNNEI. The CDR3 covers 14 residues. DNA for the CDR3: TGTGCCAGCAGCCCACAGGACACAGGGAACGAGCAGTACTTC. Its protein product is CASSPQDTGNEQYF.

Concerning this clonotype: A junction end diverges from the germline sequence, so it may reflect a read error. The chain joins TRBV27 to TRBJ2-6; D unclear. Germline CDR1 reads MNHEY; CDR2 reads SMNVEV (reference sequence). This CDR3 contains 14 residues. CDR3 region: CDSRSGPGANVLTF. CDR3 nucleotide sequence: TGTGACAGCAGGTCGGGCCCTGGGGCCAACGTCCTGACTTTC.

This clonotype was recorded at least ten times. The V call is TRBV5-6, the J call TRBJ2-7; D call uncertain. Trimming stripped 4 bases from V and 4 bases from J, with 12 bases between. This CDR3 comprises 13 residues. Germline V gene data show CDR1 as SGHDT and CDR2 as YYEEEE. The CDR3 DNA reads TGTGCCAGCAGCCCCGGACGGGCATACGAGCAGTACTTC. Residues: CASSPGRAYEQYF.

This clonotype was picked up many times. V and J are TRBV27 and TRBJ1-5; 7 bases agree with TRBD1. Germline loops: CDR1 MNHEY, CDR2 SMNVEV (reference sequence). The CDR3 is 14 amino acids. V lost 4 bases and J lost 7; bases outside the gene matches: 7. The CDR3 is CASSSDRRGQPQHF. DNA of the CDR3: TGTGCCAGCAGTTCGGACAGGAGGGGCCAGCCCCAGCATTTT.

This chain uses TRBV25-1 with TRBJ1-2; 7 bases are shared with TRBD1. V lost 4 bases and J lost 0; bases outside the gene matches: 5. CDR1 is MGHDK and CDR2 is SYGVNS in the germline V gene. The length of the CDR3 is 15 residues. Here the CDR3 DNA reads TGTGCCAGCAGTGTGGGGACAGTTCCTAACTATGGCTACACCTTC. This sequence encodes CASSVGTVPNYGYTF.

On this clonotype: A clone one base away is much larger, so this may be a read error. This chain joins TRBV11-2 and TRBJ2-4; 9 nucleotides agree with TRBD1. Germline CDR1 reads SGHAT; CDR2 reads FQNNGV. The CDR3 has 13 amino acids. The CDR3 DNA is TGTGCCATCAGCTGGGACAGGGTGAACATTCAGTACTTC. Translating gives CAISWDRVNIQYF.

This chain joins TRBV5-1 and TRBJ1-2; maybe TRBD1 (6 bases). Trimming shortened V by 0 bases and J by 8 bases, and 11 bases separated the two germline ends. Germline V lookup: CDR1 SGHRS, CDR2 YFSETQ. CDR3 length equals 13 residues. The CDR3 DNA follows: TGCGCCAGCAGCTTGGGACAGGAGTTAGGCTACACCTTC. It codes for CASSLGQELGYTF.

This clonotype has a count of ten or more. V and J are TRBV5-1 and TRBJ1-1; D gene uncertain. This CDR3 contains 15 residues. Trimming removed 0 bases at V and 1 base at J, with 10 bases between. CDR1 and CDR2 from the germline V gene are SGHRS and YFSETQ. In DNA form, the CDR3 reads TGCGCCAGCAGCTTGGCCGAGAAGAGGAACACTGAAGCTTTCTTT. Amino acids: CASSLAEKRNTEAFF. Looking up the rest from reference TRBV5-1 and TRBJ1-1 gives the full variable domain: KAGVTQTPRYLIKTRGQQVTLSCSPISGHRSVSWYQQTPGQGLQFLFEYFSETQRNKGNFPGRFSGRQFSNSRSEMNVSTLELGDSALYLCASSLAEKRNTEAFFGQGTRLTVV.

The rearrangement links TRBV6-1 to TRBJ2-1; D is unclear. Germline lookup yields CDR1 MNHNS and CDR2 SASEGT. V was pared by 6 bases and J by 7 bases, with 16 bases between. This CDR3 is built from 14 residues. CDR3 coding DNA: TGTGCCAGCAGCCCCTATCGAATGGTTAATGAGCAGTTCTTC. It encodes CASSPYRMVNEQFF.

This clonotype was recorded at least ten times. The CDR3 loop reads CASSQDTAGRSETQYF. Written as DNA, the CDR3 is TGTGCCAGCAGCCAAGATACGGCAGGGCGTTCTGAGACCCAGTACTTC. V is TRBV3-1 and J is TRBJ2-5, with D possibly TRBD1 on 5 matching bases. V was shortened by 0 bases and J by 5 bases, with 16 bases between the two germline ends. Germline V gives CDR1 LGHDT, CDR2 YNNKEL (reference sequence). The CDR3 length is 16 residues.

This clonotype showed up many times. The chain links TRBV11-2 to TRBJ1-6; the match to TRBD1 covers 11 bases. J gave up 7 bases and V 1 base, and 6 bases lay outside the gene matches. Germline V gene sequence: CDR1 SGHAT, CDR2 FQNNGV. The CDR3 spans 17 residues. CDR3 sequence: CASSLVGTGGLNSPLHF. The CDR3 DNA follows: TGTGCCAGCAGCTTAGTTGGGACAGGGGGACTAAATTCACCCCTCCACTTT.

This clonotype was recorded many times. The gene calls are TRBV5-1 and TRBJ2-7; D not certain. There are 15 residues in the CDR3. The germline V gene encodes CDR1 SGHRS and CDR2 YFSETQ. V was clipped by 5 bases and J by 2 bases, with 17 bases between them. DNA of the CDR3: TGCGCCAGCAGGGTAACAGACTCCCCACCCTACGAGCAGTACTTC. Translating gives CASRVTDSPPYEQYF.